The rows below give T cell receptor beta chains drawn from one sample of a study of cytotoxic CD8 clonotypes in ibrutinib-treated CLL. TCRdb keeps only in-frame clones here, not all; method: immunoSEQ multiplex PCR. The table includes 150,000 to 250,000 clones, over 55% detected once. The starting material was PBMCs, obtained after 24 months of ibrutinib treatment. The receptors were sampled from a human donor with chronic lymphocytic leukemia. CDR3s include the opening cysteine and the closing phenylalanine or tryptophan.

J gene | V gene | CDR3 protein
TRBJ2-1 | TRBV6-6 | CASSYRRQGTNEQFF
TRBJ2-3 | TRBV9 | CASSVVGWGPDTQYF
TRBJ1-4 | TRBV4-2 | CASSQDQGRVDEKLFF
TRBJ1-1 | TRBV30 | CAWSPKPLMNTEAFF
TRBJ2-3 | TRBV4-1 | CASSQGTSGYTDTQYF
TRBJ1-1 | TRBV7-8 | CASSLPGDTEAFF
TRBJ1-2 | TRBV7-2 | CASSTTSAAGGYTF
TRBJ2-3 | TRBV7-9 | CASRPSAWDPDTDTQYF
TRBJ2-3 | TRBV4-3 | CASSQDGGAGGPNPPDTQYF
TRBJ2-7 | TRBV30 | CAWGTPYEQYF
TRBJ1-2 | TRBV6-1 | CASSEVAGSNYGYTF
TRBJ1-5 | TRBV7-2 | CASSLGFRGSYQPQHF
TRBJ2-7 | TRBV5-6 | CASSPVRDSHYEQYF
TRBJ1-3 | TRBV9 | CASSVDGHPTGPSGNTIYF
TRBJ1-5 | TRBV28 | CASSLTGYGQPQHF
TRBJ2-5 | TRBV25-1 | CASSEGVQALQETQYF
TRBJ2-3 | TRBV5-4 | CASSSSGNTDTQYF
TRBJ2-7 | TRBV6-4 | CASSGTDYEQYF
TRBJ1-2 | TRBV30 | CAWSGVNYGYTF
TRBJ2-2 | TRBV7-8 | CASILGGRRTGELFF
TRBJ2-5 | TRBV28 | CASSQIYPGQGRQETQYF